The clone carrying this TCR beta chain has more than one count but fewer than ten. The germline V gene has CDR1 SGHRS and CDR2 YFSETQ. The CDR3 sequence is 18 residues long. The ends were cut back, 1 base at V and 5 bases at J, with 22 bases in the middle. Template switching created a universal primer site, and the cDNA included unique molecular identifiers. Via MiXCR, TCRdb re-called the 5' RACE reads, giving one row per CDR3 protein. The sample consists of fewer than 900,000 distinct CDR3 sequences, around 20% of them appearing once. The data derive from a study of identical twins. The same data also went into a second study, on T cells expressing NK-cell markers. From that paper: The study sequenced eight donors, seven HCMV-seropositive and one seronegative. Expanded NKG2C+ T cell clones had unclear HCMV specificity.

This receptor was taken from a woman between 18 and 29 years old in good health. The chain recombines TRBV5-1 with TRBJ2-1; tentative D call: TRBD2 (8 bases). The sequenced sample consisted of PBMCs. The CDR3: CASSLPAGATGRHNEQFF. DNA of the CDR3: TGCGCCAGCAGCTTGCCAGCGGGGGCGACAGGGAGACACAATGAGCAGTTCTTC.